The 24 T cell receptor beta chains listed next were all sequenced from one sample in a study of blood T cell repertoires in COVID-19. Some clones are missing from TCRdb's copy, which holds only in-frame ones; the method was immunoSEQ multiplex PCR. The data contain about 120,000 clones, about 74% of them singletons. Sequencing used peripheral blood. The receptors shown here come from a human donor in a cohort sampled during active COVID-19.

This chain uses TRBV7-4 with TRBJ2-7; D ambiguous. This CDR3 region has 12 residues. V gave up 6 bases and J gave up 2 bases, with 8 bases separating them. Germline assignment: CDR1 SGHVT and CDR2 SQSDAQ. CDR3 amino acids: CASRTSPYEQYF. DNA for the CDR3: TGTGCCAGCAGAACCAGTCCCTACGAGCAGTACTTC.

The table lists this clone with a few counts. The chain couples TRBV15 to TRBJ2-1; 12 bases align to TRBD2. CDR3 length: 14 amino acids. After removal of 6 bases from V and 9 bases from J, the junction contained 6 bases not matched to a gene. Looked up from germline, CDR1 is LNHNV and CDR2 is YYDKDF (reference sequence). CDR3: CATSNLAGGTEQFF. The CDR3 DNA is TGTGCCACCAGTAACCTAGCGGGGGGGACTGAGCAGTTCTTC.

This clone was recorded only once. The chain employs TRBV5-1 and TRBJ2-1; TRBD2 aligns across 8 bases. J lost 7 bases, V lost 3 bases, and 3 bases had no gene match. CDR1 is SGHRS, CDR2 YFSETQ, per germline. The length of the CDR3 is 13 residues. The CDR3 protein is CASSSGTRNEQFF. The CDR3 bases are TGCGCCAGCAGCTCAGGGACTAGGAATGAGCAGTTCTTC.

This clone was seen more than once but under ten times. The chain links TRBV7-9 to TRBJ1-2; D call uncertain. Trimming removed 1 base at V and 3 bases at J, with 6 bases between. CDR3 size: 13 residues. CDR1 and CDR2 from the germline V gene are SEHNR and FQNEAQ (reference sequence). The CDR3 region has the DNA TGTGCCAGCAGCTTAGGAGCGTACTATGGCTACACCTTC. Amino acid sequence: CASSLGAYYGYTF.

The rearrangement joins TRBV23-1 to TRBJ1-1; D possibly corresponds to TRBD1 (5 bases). TRBV23-1 is treated as an ORF (open reading frame) with a function not yet certain. Trimming cost V 0 bases and J 5 bases, with 7 bases left between them. CDR3 length: 13 amino acids. DNA for the CDR3: TGCGCCAGCAGTCAATCGAAGGGGACTGAAGCTTTCTTT. The encoded protein is CASSQSKGTEAFF.

The chain is built from TRBV5-1 and TRBJ2-7, with 8 bases that match TRBD1. Germline V lookup: CDR1 SGHRS, CDR2 YFSETQ. The CDR3 runs to 15 residues. V gave up 3 bases and J gave up 2 bases; unmatched junction bases: 7. CDR3 in amino acids: CASSSADREAYEQYF. CDR3 nucleotide sequence: TGCGCCAGCAGCTCTGCGGACAGGGAGGCCTACGAGCAGTACTTC.

This rearrangement joins TRBV10-3 to TRBJ1-2; 7 bases line up with TRBD1. Germline values: CDR1 ENHRY, CDR2 SYGVKD. This CDR3 is built from 13 residues. V shed 0 bases and J 8 bases; nucleotides not matched to a gene: 3. The CDR3 DNA is TGTGCCATCAGTGAGTCGCCAGGGGGAGGCTACACCTTC. Translated: CAISESPGGGYTF.

The rearrangement joins TRBV4-1 to TRBJ1-4; D is ambiguous. CDR3 length: 14 residues. Trimming removed 5 bases at V and 3 bases at J, with 10 bases between. Germline V gene lookup returns CDR1 MGHRA and CDR2 YSYEKL. Here the CDR3 reads CASSYDGANEKLFF. CDR3 in DNA: TGCGCCAGCAGCTATGACGGAGCTAATGAAAAACTGTTTTTT.

The chain has TRBV4-1 and TRBJ2-7; D might be TRBD1 (5 bases). The CDR3 loop spans 14 amino acids. Germline values: CDR1 MGHRA, CDR2 YSYEKL. V shed 1 base and J shed 7 bases, with 14 bases lying between them. The CDR3 protein is CASSQGLGVGEQYF. CDR3 coding DNA: TGCGCCAGCAGCCAAGGTTTAGGGGTTGGGGAGCAGTACTTC.

The rearrangement uses TRBV24-1 and TRBJ2-3, with 9 bases matching TRBD1. Germline V gene data show CDR1 as KGHDR and CDR2 as SFDVKD. The CDR3 totals 13 residues. V was pared by 9 bases and J by 5 bases, with 5 bases of the junction left unmatched. CDR3 residues: CATAQGAEDTQYF. The CDR3, as DNA: TGTGCCACCGCACAGGGGGCGGAAGATACGCAGTATTTT.

This clone was seen a few times. The V gene is TRBV5-1, the J gene TRBJ2-7; 8 nucleotides align to TRBD1. Germline trimming cut 4 bases from V and 0 bases from J; bases unmatched to any gene: 9. The germline CDR1 and CDR2 sequences are SGHRS and YFSETQ. There are 16 residues in the CDR3. CDR3 sequence: CASSIWTGRSSYEQYF. The CDR3 DNA reads as TGCGCCAGCAGCATCTGGACAGGGAGGAGCTCCTACGAGCAGTACTTC.

The V gene is TRBV5-4, the J gene TRBJ1-4; perhaps TRBD1 as D (5 bases). The CDR3 sequence is 17 residues long. V shed 1 base and J shed 8 bases, with 21 bases lying between them. CDR1 is SGHNT and CDR2 is YYREEE in the germline V gene (reference sequence). DNA for the CDR3: TGTGCCAGCAGCTTGAGGAGGGGAGGCCAAGCGGGAGAAAAACTGTTTTTT. It translates to CASSLRRGGQAGEKLFF.

J is TRBJ1-5 and V is TRBV18; 7 bases match TRBD1. The CDR3 is made up of 13 amino acids. Per germline, CDR1 KGHSH and CDR2 LQKENI. The V gene end was trimmed by 5 bases and the J gene end by 9 bases; junction bases not matched to a gene: 7. The CDR3 reads CASSIRGERPQHF. Written as DNA, the CDR3 is TGTGCCAGCTCAATCAGGGGGGAGAGGCCCCAGCATTTT. The full variable domain, with the rest looked up from reference TRBV18 and TRBJ1-5, is NAGVMQNPRHLVRRRGQEARLRCSPMKGHSHVYWYRQLPEEGLKFMVYLQKENIIDESGMPKERFSAEFPKEGPSILRIQQVVRGDSAAYFCASSIRGERPQHFGDGTRLSIL.

The chain links TRBV5-1 to TRBJ2-7, with TRBD1 matching 8 bases. Trimming removed 3 bases from V and 5 bases from J; junction bases left unmatched: 13. CDR1 SGHRS and CDR2 YFSETQ come from the germline V gene. The CDR3 runs to 16 residues. CDR3 coding DNA: TGCGCCAGCAGCTACCCGAGACAGGGGTTCGTAGACGAGCAGTACTTC. Residues: CASSYPRQGFVDEQYF.

The chain carries TRBV6-1 and TRBJ2-7; 9 positions match TRBD1. Looked up from germline, CDR1 is MNHNS and CDR2 is SASEGT. V lost 3 bases to trimming and J lost 0 bases; unmatched junction nucleotides: 6. The CDR3 is 16 amino acids. The CDR3 sequence is CASSEATGGGSYEQYF. CDR3 in DNA: TGTGCCAGCAGTGAGGCAACAGGGGGCGGCTCCTACGAGCAGTACTTC.

The chain joins TRBV13 to TRBJ2-3; possible D gene TRBD2, 5 bases. V shed 5 bases and J shed 6 bases, with 18 bases lying between them. CDR1 is PRHDT and CDR2 is FYEKMQ in the germline V gene (reference sequence). This CDR3 region has 15 residues. The CDR3 DNA sequence: TGTGCCAGCAGCCCCGATTCGGATGGCGGGGATACGCAGTATTTT. Translating it yields CASSPDSDGGDTQYF.

A remark on this clone: Sequence at one end of the junction differs from germline and may be a read error. This chain connects TRBV5-5 to TRBJ1-5, with D hard to call. The CDR3 length is 13 residues. Germline CDR1 is SGHKS and CDR2 is YYEKEE (reference sequence). CDR3 protein: CASSPRVTIMPTF. The CDR3 DNA reads as TGTGCCAGCAGTCCCCGGGTCACGATCATGCCTACCTTT.

CDR3 in amino acids: CASIGSGGYEQYF. CDR3 in DNA: TGTGCCAGCATTGGTTCGGGAGGGTACGAGCAGTACTTC. This chain joins TRBV28 and TRBJ2-7; 8 nucleotides line up with TRBD2. This CDR3 region has 13 residues. Unmatched junction bases numbered 6, after V lost 7 bases and J lost 4 bases. The germline gives CDR1 MDHEN, CDR2 SYDVKM.

The V call is TRBV6-5, the J call TRBJ1-2; possible D gene TRBD1, 5 bases. With 4 bases removed from V and 3 bases from J, the gap between germline ends came to 18 bases. Germline-derived CDR1 and CDR2 are MNHEY and SVGAGI. The CDR3 spans 16 residues. This CDR3 reads CASSSPNKPGDYGYTF. The CDR3 region has the DNA TGTGCCAGCAGTTCGCCTAATAAGCCGGGGGACTATGGCTACACCTTC.

The chain couples TRBV7-9 to TRBJ1-1; 7 bases align to TRBD1. Germline-derived CDR1 and CDR2 are SEHNR and FQNEAQ (reference sequence). The CDR3 is 15 residues long. Trimming cost V 1 base and J 4 bases; bases outside gene matches: 6. The CDR3 is CASSLEGAGGTEAFF. In DNA form, the CDR3 reads TGTGCCAGCAGCTTAGAGGGGGCAGGGGGCACTGAAGCTTTCTTT.

This sequence joins TRBV9 and TRBJ2-5; 12 bases are a match to TRBD2. This CDR3 contains 16 residues. Germline CDR1 and CDR2: SGDLS and YYNGEE. V shed 4 bases and J 0 bases; nucleotides not matched to a gene: 4. The CDR3 loop is CASSPRLAGDQETQYF. CDR3 nucleotide sequence: TGTGCCAGCAGCCCGCGACTAGCGGGGGACCAAGAGACCCAGTACTTC. Supplemented by reference TRBV9 and TRBJ2-5, the full variable domain reads DSGVTQTPKHLITATGQRVTLRCSPRSGDLSVYWYQQSLDQGLQFLIQYYNGEERAKGNILERFSAQQFPDLHSELNLSSLELGDSALYFCASSPRLAGDQETQYFGPGTRLLVL.

This chain uses TRBV7-9 with TRBJ1-1, with D possibly matching TRBD1 (5 bases). There are 15 residues in the CDR3. Looked up from germline, CDR1 is SEHNR and CDR2 is FQNEAQ (reference sequence). Trimming took off 4 bases at V and 1 base at J, with 13 bases between the two ends. The DNA of the CDR3 is TGTGCCAGCAGCTCGACAAGGGGTGGGAACACTGAAGCTTTCTTT. Translation: CASSSTRGGNTEAFF. The whole variable domain, remainder taken from reference TRBV7-9 and TRBJ1-1, is DTGVSQNPRHKITKRGQNVTFRCDPISEHNRLYWYRQTLGQGPEFLTYFQNEAQLEKSRLLSDRFSAERPKGSFSTLEIQRTEQGDSAMYLCASSSTRGGNTEAFFGQGTRLTVV.

This chain joins TRBV2 and TRBJ2-7; 8 bases are a match to TRBD1. The CDR3 has 12 residues. Germline CDR1 is SNHLY and CDR2 is FYNNEI. Trimming removed 8 bases from V and 7 bases from J; junction bases left unmatched: 7. This CDR3 reads CASGSGGFEQYF. The CDR3 bases are TGTGCCAGCGGTTCAGGGGGCTTTGAGCAGTACTTC. The variable domain in full, with the rest retrieved from reference TRBV2 and TRBJ2-7, is EPEVTQTPSHQVTQMGQEVILRCVPISNHLYFYWYRQILGQKVEFLVSFYNNEISEKSEIFDDQFSVERPDGSNFTLKIRSTKLEDSAMYFCASGSGGFEQYFGPGTRLTVT.

The chain combines TRBV12-3 or TRBV12-4 with TRBJ2-7, with 9 bases that match TRBD2. The CDR3 extends over 13 amino acids. J lost 5 bases, V lost 4 bases, and 3 bases had no gene match. The DNA of the CDR3 is TGTGCCAGCAGTTCCCTAGCGGGAAACGAGCAGTACTTC. It specifies CASSSLAGNEQYF.